This T cell receptor (beta chain) was captured by sequencing in a study of CD8+ T cells in alopecia areata. Study details: Tofacitinib dosing lasted 6 to 18 months, which was then followed by 6 months off drug.

General study results and limits: Possibly as an HLA-related effect, TCR sharing across patients appeared less clear than in mice.

As to this clone: Its specificity is unknown.

This CDR3 comprises 10 residues. V was trimmed by 3 bases and J by 6 bases, leaving 5 bases between them. CDR1 and CDR2 from the germline V gene are GTSNPN and SVGIG (reference sequence). Documented treatment: oral pan-JAK inhibitor, 5-10 mg twice daily. Extracted RNA was reverse transcribed into cDNA, the sequencing template. Clones were sequenced by immunoSEQ multiplex PCR, and TCRdb holds only the in-frame ones, with some missing. In the table there are roughly 170,000 clones, roughly 50% of which are singletons. This specimen was CD8+ T cells sorted from blood, taken at week 24, from a patient treated with tofacitinib. V usage is TRBV30 and J usage is TRBJ1-1; D is unclear. This sequence originates from a human donor with alopecia areata. The CDR3 protein is CAWREAEAFF. The CDR3 DNA is TGTGCCTGGAGAGAAGCTGAAGCTTTCTTT. Based on the CDR3 plus reference TRBV30 and TRBJ1-1, the full variable domain is SQTIHQWPATLVQPVGSPLSLECTVEGTSNPNLYWYRQAAGRGLQLLFYSVGIGQISSEVPQNLSASRPQDRQFILSSKKLLLSDSGFYLCAWREAEAFFGQGTRLTVV.